This T cell receptor (beta chain) comes out of a study of metastatic and nonmetastatic thyroid tumors. None of the patients had undergone any treatment ahead of thyroid surgery. TCRdb reassembled clones from the PCR reads with MiXCR. The sample consists of over 15,000 clones, approximately 20% of them appearing once. The receptor was isolated from a female donor with papillary thyroid cancer or a benign thyroid nodule (not recorded which). Some clones in this sample may be carry-over from other donors' samples. The source material was tumor tissue.

The CDR3 loop is CASSLRGHTPTETEAFF. The CDR3 DNA is TGTGCCAGCAGTCTCAGGGGACACACTCCGACTGAGACTGAAGCTTTCTTT. The rearrangement joins TRBV27 to TRBJ1-1; D is possibly TRBD1 (6 bases). Germline lookup yields CDR1 MNHEY and CDR2 SMNVEV (reference sequence). Trimming took 5 bases from V and 5 from J, leaving 24 bases between them. There are 17 residues in the CDR3.